Listed below are T cell receptor beta chains from one sample, sequenced in a study of cytomegalovirus exposure and HLA in healthy donors. Some clones are missing from TCRdb's copy, which holds only in-frame ones; the method was immunoSEQ multiplex PCR. The data show over 110,000 clones, roughly three quarters seen once. The sample taken for sequencing was PBMCs. The receptors were sampled from a female donor in good health and CMV-seronegative. The CDR3 runs from the conserved cysteine through the conserved F or W. The D gene is left open where the match is weak. Size is omitted from some rows. Given values are once, few, many or a class for expanded clones.

d_call	v_call	clone_size	j_call	cdr3_aa	cdr3_nt
-	TRBV28	-	TRBJ2-7	CASSPNIYEQYF	TGTGCCAGCAGTCCCAACATTTACGAGCAGTACTTC
-	TRBV4-1	-	TRBJ1-6	CASSQEEGVFGSNPLHF	TGCGCCAGCAGCCAAGAAGAGGGGGTATTCGGATCTAATCCCCTCCACTTT
-	TRBV27	-	TRBJ1-1	CASRKSRNTEAFF	TGTGCCAGCAGGAAGAGTCGGAACACTGAAGCTTTCTTT
-	TRBV28	-	TRBJ2-7	CASSRGAYYEQYF	TGTGCCAGCAGCAGGGGGGCCTACTACGAGCAGTACTTC
TRBD2	TRBV5-1	once	TRBJ2-1	CASRGSGGPYNEQFF	TGCGCCAGCAGAGGTAGCGGGGGGCCCTACAATGAGCAGTTCTTC
-	TRBV7-9	-	TRBJ2-5	CASSLIDLGETQYF	TGTGCCAGCAGCTTAATCGATCTAGGAGAGACCCAGTACTTC
TRBD1	TRBV7-9	-	TRBJ2-3	CASSLTGVRTDTQYF	TGTGCCAGCAGTTTAACAGGGGTTAGAACAGATACGCAGTATTTT
TRBD1	TRBV30	-	TRBJ2-3	CAWSKGARSTDTQYF	TGTGCCTGGAGTAAGGGGGCAAGGTCCACAGATACGCAGTATTTT
TRBD2	TRBV30	-	TRBJ2-7	CAWSGGRAINEQYF	TGTGCCTGGAGTGGAGGGAGGGCCATAAACGAGCAGTACTTC
-	TRBV5-1	-	TRBJ2-7	CASSLDRSRTEQYF	TGCGCCAGCAGCTTGGACAGGAGCCGAACCGAGCAGTACTTC
-	TRBV4-1	-	TRBJ1-6	CASSSPRGGNSPLHF	TGCGCCAGCAGCTCCCCCCGGGGAGGGAATTCACCCCTCCACTTT
TRBD1	TRBV6-6	-	TRBJ1-2	CASSSRDRGYGYTF	TGTGCCAGCAGTTCGAGGGACAGGGGCTATGGCTACACCTTC
-	TRBV5-1	few	TRBJ1-1	CASSLSGVGTEAFF	TGCGCCAGCAGCTTGTCCGGGGTCGGCACTGAAGCTTTCTTT
TRBD1	TRBV9	-	TRBJ2-3	CASSLGTGGRWDTQYF	TGTGCCAGCAGCCTCGGGACAGGGGGACGCTGGGATACGCAGTATTTT
-	TRBV5-1	-	TRBJ2-1	CASSLARLADDNEQFF	TGCGCCAGCAGCTTGGCCCGGCTAGCAGATGACAATGAGCAGTTCTTC
TRBD1	TRBV19	-	TRBJ2-3	CASSPDRARTDTQYF	TGTGCCAGTAGTCCGGACAGGGCCCGCACAGATACGCAGTATTTT
TRBD1	TRBV11-2	-	TRBJ1-1	CASSLDRDTEAFF	TGTGCCAGCAGCTTGGACAGGGACACTGAAGCTTTCTTT
-	TRBV5-1	-	TRBJ2-7	CASSLGGFADSEQYF	TGCGCCAGCAGCTTAGGCGGTTTCGCCGATTCCGAGCAGTACTTC
TRBD1	TRBV9	-	TRBJ1-1	CASILGQGGLTNTEAFF	TGTGCCAGCATCCTGGGACAGGGGGGACTTACGAACACTGAAGCTTTCTTT
TRBD2	TRBV12-5	-	TRBJ2-7	CASGLALTGGSFYEQYF	TGTGCTAGTGGTTTGGCCCTGACTGGCGGGAGTTTCTACGAGCAGTACTTC
TRBD1	TRBV5-1	-	TRBJ1-6	CASSVGQDNSPPHF	TGCGCCAGCAGCGTAGGACAGGATAATTCACCCCCCCACTTT
TRBD2	TRBV6-5	once	TRBJ2-1	CASTLRERGHEQFF	TGTGCCAGCACTCTGCGGGAGCGGGGCCATGAGCAGTTCTTC
TRBD1	TRBV28	once	TRBJ1-5	CASMRQGDQPQHF	TGTGCCAGCATGCGACAGGGAGATCAGCCCCAGCATTTT
TRBD2	TRBV7-9	-	TRBJ2-3	CASSPRTSGGSTDTQYF	TGTGCCAGCAGCCCCCGGACTAGCGGGGGGTCCACAGATACGCAGTATTTT
-	TRBV14	-	TRBJ1-4	CASSQGGGAAFF	TGTGCCAGCAGCCAAGGCGGCGGGGCCGCGTTTTTT
TRBD2	TRBV5-4	-	TRBJ2-3	CASSLRTSGLTDTQYF	TGTGCCAGCAGCCTCCGGACTAGCGGGCTCACAGATACGCAGTATTTT
TRBD1	TRBV7-2	-	TRBJ2-3	CASSSGTGVTQYF	TGTGCCAGCAGCTCCGGGACAGGGGTGACGCAGTATTTT
-	TRBV7-9	-	TRBJ1-3	CASSFTGNTIYF	TGTGCCAGCAGCTTTACTGGAAACACCATATATTTT
TRBD1	TRBV19	-	TRBJ2-7	CASSIGTATYEQYF	TGTGCCAGTAGTATTGGGACAGCGACCTACGAGCAGTACTTC
-	TRBV10-3	-	TRBJ2-7	CAISVQASSYEQYF	TGTGCCATCAGTGTCCAGGCCAGCTCCTACGAGCAGTACTTC
-	TRBV7-8	-	TRBJ2-7	CASNVGGGEQYF	TGTGCCAGCAACGTTGGGGGAGGCGAGCAGTACTTC
-	TRBV19	-	TRBJ2-7	CASSKRIASPYEQYF	TGTGCCAGTAGTAAAAGAATAGCCAGCCCCTACGAGCAGTACTTC
TRBD1	TRBV30	-	TRBJ1-4	CAWSVRRQGPDEKLFF	TGTGCCTGGAGTGTACGGCGACAGGGCCCGGATGAAAAACTGTTTTTT
-	TRBV19	-	TRBJ2-2	CASKVSAGTGELFF	TGTGCCAGTAAGGTTTCGGCGGGCACCGGGGAGCTGTTTTTT
-	TRBV7-9	-	TRBJ1-1	CSSSLEGGEAFF	TGTTCCAGCAGCTTAGAGGGCGGGGAAGCTTTCTTT
-	TRBV4-1	few	TRBJ1-4	CASSQVFRQIKNEKLFF	TGCGCCAGCAGCCAAGTTTTCAGGCAAATTAAGAACGAAAAACTGTTTTTT
-	TRBV9	-	TRBJ2-3	CASSPSSGTQYF	TGTGCCAGCAGCCCCAGCTCGGGTACGCAGTATTTT
-	TRBV5-6	few	TRBJ1-2	CASSLTGIRFGYTF	TGTGCCAGCAGCTTGACAGGGATCCGATTTGGCTACACCTTC
TRBD1	TRBV10-1	-	TRBJ1-1	CASSESKVQGASTEAFF	TGCGCCAGCAGTGAGTCGAAGGTTCAGGGGGCATCCACTGAAGCTTTCTTT
TRBD2	TRBV2	-	TRBJ2-3	CASSWTSGRAADTQYF	TGTGCCAGCAGTTGGACTAGCGGGAGGGCGGCAGATACGCAGTATTTT
TRBD1	TRBV4-3	-	TRBJ2-1	CASSQFRTGESVYNEQFF	TGCGCCAGCAGCCAATTCCGGACAGGGGAGTCGGTCTACAATGAGCAGTTCTTC
-	TRBV2	-	TRBJ1-1	CASVSGPRVNLNTEAFF	TGTGCCAGCGTCAGTGGGCCCAGGGTGAATTTGAACACTGAAGCTTTCTTT
TRBD1	TRBV15	-	TRBJ1-5	CATSRGTGGVLSNQPQHF	TGTGCCACCAGCAGGGGGACAGGGGGGGTCCTTAGCAATCAGCCCCAGCATTTT